This T cell receptor (beta chain) was sequenced in a study of blood T cells in healthy people across ages. General study results and limits: Diversity was higher, and naive CD4+ cells more numerous, in long-lived donors than in aged donors.

Concerning this clonotype itself: Its specificity is unknown.

Per germline, CDR1 SNHLY and CDR2 FYNNEI. Trimming removed 5 bases from V and 1 base from J, with 11 bases in between. The CDR3 runs 14 residues. A sample-barcoded 5' primer and a J-beta primer mix were used in a second PCR of about 7 to 12 cycles. Each cDNA molecule, via a template-switch adaptor with 12 random nucleotides, was tagged. TCRdb called the 5' RACE reads again in MiXCR, with one record for every CDR3 protein. Of over 1,500,000 distinct CDR3 sequences listed, around 40% are singletons. The chain couples TRBV2 to TRBJ2-5, with D tentatively TRBD1 (5 bases). The sequenced sample was blood. This clonotype was sampled from a human donor in good health. The CDR3 reads CASSPNGAQETQYF. Written as DNA, the CDR3 is TGTGCCAGCAGTCCAAATGGGGCCCAAGAGACCCAGTACTTC.